This T cell receptor beta chain was sequenced during a study of blood T cell repertoires in COVID-19. About the research overall: Acute and convalescent COVID-19 samples came from the United States, Italy and Spain. PBMCs, B-cell-depleted T cells, or T cells were the source of the cDNA or gDNA that made up the material.

The CDR3 runs to 19 residues. Looked up from germline, CDR1 is SGHTA and CDR2 is FQGNSA. V lost 1 base to trimming and J lost 2 bases; unmatched junction nucleotides: 13. Original processing notes: Reference gene primer amplification yielded estimated nucleated cell counts. TCRdb's copy holds only in-frame clones and misses some; the assay was immunoSEQ multiplex PCR. The V and J calls and clone size were taken over from that table, and D and trimming were inferred from the DNA. The sample has 45,000 to 70,000 clones; around 80% are singletons. Sample: peripheral blood. This chain connects TRBV7-2 to TRBJ2-7, with TRBD2 matching over 11 bases. This TCR came from a woman aged 55-70 years with acute or convalescent COVID-19. CDR3 coding DNA: TGTGCCAGCAGCTTAGGACTCTTTTGGACTAGCGGGTTTACCTACGAGCAGTACTTC. Amino acid sequence: CASSLGLFWTSGFTYEQYF.